This T cell receptor beta chain derives from a study of CD4 T cells in lung cancer (dated by TCRdb to about 2019). With regard to the full study: In the study, blood T cells from NSCLC patients were screened for responses to candidate mutation-encoded neoepitopes, and neoantigen-specific CD4+ T-cell clones and TCRs were isolated. Before blood donation, treatments including platinum chemotherapy had been received by the patients, and nivolumab or pembrolizumab had been received by some of the patients. The resected patients had lung adenocarcinoma or squamous cell carcinoma, were aged 60 to 69 at blood donation, and mostly were former smokers. Deep sequencing of TCRB was used to follow the frequency of neoantigen-specific clonotypes in tumor resections, non-adjacent lung and cultured T-cell products.

This clone was found once. The target of this receptor is not known. No qualities accompany the bases; no much larger clone lies one base away. The germline V end is reduced by 1 base and the J end by 5 bases; junction bases left unmatched: 4. The CDR3 runs 17 residues from the cysteine to the phenylalanine. Left in the record is the CDR3 DNA by itself, 51 bases read in frame from the first base. Via the germline V gene, CDR1 is SGHTA and CDR2 FQGNSA. Overall study outcomes, separate from this receptor: Some blood-derived responses might reflect in vitro priming of naive T cells or cross-reactivity rather than memory responses to the cancer. Because the IFNgamma-sorted cells included nonspecific IFNgamma producers of unknown purity, the expanded lines ranged from monoclonal to oligoclonal.

PBMCs were stimulated for about 14 days with mutant 27-mer peptides plus IL21, IL7, IL15 and IL2 and were then restimulated with peptide-pulsed autologous B cells. After restimulation with peptide-pulsed B cells, live IFNgamma-secreting T cells were sorted by cytokine capture on a FACS Aria2. Sorted cells were expanded for roughly 12 to 21 days at limiting dilution, about 3 or 10 cells per well, with irradiated allogeneic PBMCs, phytohemagglutinin and IL2. Either peripheral blood samples or leukapheresis products were collected from the patients. The antigen specificity of expanded lines was screened by IFNgamma ELISA against autologous B cells pulsed with mutant peptides. To prepare the library, the immunoSEQ multiplex PCR assay was applied. Qiagen DNeasy or QIAamp micro DNA kits were used to isolate DNA, and the Adaptive Biotechnology human TCRB sequencing kit was used to sequence TCRB. TCRB libraries were sequenced on an Illumina MiSeq. Regarding the original processing steps: TCRB sequence data were analyzed with the kit provider's software, and tumor enrichment of clonotype templates was tested with Fisher's exact test. The table was pulled from immuneACCESS by TCRdb, which kept in-frame rearrangements only. Such tables lose some clones; where checked, under half of the loss comes from unresolved V genes, and the rest has no known cause. V, J and clone size are those of that table, while D and trimming were read from the DNA. This sample lists approximately 1,800 clones; about three quarters were detected once. Jointly, the top ten make up about 5.3% of the sample.

Recombination connected TRBV7-2 to TRBJ2-3, with 15 junctional bases fitting TRBD2. The sample taken for sequencing was a CD4+ T cell line or clone grown in culture. The sequence was collected from a woman in her fifties or sixties with non-small cell lung cancer. Some clones in this sample may be carry-over from other donors' samples. CDR3 region: CASSLVPGLAGGDTQYF. The DNA sequence reads TGTGCCAGCAGCTTAGTACCGGGACTAGCGGGAGGAGATACGCAGTATTTT.